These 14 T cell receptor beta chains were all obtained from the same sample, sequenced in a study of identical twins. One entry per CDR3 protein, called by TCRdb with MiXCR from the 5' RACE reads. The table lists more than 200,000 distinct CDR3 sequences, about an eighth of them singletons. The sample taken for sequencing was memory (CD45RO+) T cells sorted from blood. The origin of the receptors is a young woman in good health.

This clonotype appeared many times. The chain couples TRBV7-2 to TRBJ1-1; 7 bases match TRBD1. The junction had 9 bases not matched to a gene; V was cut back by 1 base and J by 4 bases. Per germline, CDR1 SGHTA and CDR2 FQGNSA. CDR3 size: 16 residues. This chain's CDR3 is CASSLEIPTGFTEAFF. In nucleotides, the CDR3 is TGTGCCAGCAGCTTAGAGATTCCGACAGGGTTCACTGAAGCTTTCTTT.

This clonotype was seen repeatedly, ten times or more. The CDR3 coding sequence is TGCAGCGTTGAAGAAGTACTAGCGGTGACCTACAATGAGCAGTTCTTC. It encodes CSVEEVLAVTYNEQFF. This chain links TRBV29-1 with TRBJ2-1, with 8 bases aligning to TRBD2. The trim removed 0 bases at V and 2 bases at J, leaving 6 bases unmatched. Germline CDR1 is SQVTM and CDR2 is ANQGSEA. The CDR3 is made up of 16 amino acids.

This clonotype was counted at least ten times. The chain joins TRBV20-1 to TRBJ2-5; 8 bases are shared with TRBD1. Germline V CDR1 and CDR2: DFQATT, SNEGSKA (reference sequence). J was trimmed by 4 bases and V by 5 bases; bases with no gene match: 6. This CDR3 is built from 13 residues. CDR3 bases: TGCAGTGCTGGGACAGGAGCTGGAGAGACCCAGTACTTC. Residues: CSAGTGAGETQYF.

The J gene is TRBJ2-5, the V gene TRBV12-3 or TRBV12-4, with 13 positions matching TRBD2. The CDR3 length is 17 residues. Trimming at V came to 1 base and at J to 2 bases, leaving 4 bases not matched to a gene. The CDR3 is CASSLGTSGRIQETQYF. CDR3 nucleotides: TGTGCCAGCAGTTTAGGGACTAGCGGGAGAATTCAAGAGACCCAGTACTTC.

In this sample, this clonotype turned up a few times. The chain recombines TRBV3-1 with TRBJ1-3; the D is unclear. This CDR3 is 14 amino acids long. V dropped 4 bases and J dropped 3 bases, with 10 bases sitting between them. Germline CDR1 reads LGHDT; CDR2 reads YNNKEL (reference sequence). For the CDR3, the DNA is TGTGCCAGCAGCCTATTGCCACGTGGAAACACCATATATTTT. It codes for CASSLLPRGNTIYF.

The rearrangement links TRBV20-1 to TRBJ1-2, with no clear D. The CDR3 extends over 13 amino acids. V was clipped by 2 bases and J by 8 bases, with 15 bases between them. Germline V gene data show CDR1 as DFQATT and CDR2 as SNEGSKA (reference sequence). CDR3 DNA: TGCAGTGCTAGATTTGGAATTAGTGGCGGCTACACCTTC. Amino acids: CSARFGISGGYTF.

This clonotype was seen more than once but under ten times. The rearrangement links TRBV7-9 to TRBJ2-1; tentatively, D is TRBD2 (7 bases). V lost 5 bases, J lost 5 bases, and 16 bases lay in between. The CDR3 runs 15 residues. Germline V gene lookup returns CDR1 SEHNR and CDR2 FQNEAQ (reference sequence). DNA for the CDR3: TGTGCCAGCAGCCCCGTTGGCGGGGGCCACAATGAGCAGTTCTTC. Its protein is CASSPVGGGHNEQFF. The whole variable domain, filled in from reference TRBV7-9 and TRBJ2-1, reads DTGVSQNPRHKITKRGQNVTFRCDPISEHNRLYWYRQTLGQGPEFLTYFQNEAQLEKSRLLSDRFSAERPKGSFSTLEIQRTEQGDSAMYLCASSPVGGGHNEQFFGPGTRLTVL.

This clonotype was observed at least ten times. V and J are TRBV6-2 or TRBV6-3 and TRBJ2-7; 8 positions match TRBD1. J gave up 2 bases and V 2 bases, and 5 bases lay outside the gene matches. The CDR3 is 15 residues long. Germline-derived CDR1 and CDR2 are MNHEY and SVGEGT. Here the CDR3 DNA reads TGTGCCAGCAGTTACGCGACAGGGGCCCCCTACGAGCAGTACTTC. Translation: CASSYATGAPYEQYF.

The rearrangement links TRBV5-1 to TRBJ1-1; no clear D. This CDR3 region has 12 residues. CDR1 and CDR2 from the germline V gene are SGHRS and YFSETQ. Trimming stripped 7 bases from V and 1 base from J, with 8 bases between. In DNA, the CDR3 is TGCGCCAGCGGCCCACGGAACACTGAAGCTTTCTTT. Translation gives CASGPRNTEAFF.

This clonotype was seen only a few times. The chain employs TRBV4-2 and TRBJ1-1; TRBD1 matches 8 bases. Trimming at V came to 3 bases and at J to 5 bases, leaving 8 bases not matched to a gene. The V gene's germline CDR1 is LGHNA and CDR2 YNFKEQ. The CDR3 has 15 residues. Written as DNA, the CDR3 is TGTGCCAGCAGCCACAGGGGGCGGATGGGAACTGAAGCTTTCTTT. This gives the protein CASSHRGRMGTEAFF.

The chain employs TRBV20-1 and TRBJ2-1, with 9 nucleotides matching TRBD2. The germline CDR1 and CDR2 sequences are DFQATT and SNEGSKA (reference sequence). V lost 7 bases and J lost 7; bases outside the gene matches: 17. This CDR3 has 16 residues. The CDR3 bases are TGCAGTGTCTGCGGCCGGGTAGCGGGAGCGAGTAATGAGCAGTTCTTC. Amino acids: CSVCGRVAGASNEQFF.

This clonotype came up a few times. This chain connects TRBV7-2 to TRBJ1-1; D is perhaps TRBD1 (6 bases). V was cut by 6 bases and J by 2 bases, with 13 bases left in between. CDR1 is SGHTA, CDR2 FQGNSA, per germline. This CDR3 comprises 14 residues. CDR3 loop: CASRYDRLNTEAFF. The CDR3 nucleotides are TGTGCCAGCAGATACGACAGGCTTAACACTGAAGCTTTCTTT.

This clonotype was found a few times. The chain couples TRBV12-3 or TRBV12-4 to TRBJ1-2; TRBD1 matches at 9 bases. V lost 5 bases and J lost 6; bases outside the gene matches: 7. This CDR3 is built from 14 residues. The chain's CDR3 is CASSPGQGLDGYTF. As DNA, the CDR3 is TGTGCCAGCAGTCCCGGACAGGGGCTGGATGGCTACACCTTC.

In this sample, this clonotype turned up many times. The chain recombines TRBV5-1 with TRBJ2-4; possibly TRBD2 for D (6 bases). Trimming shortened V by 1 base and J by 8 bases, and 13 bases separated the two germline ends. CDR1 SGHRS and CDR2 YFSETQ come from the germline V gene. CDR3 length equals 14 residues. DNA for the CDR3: TGCGCCAGCAGCTTGAGTTCGGGGGAGGACATTCAGTACTTC. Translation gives CASSLSSGEDIQYF.